This passage covers 17 T cell receptor beta chains from one sample sequenced in a study of blood T cell repertoires in COVID-19. Profiled with immunoSEQ multiplex PCR; TCRdb holds only in-frame clones, not every one. The sample lists around 71,000 clones; 86% were seen once. Specimen: peripheral blood. These receptors were collected from a woman aged 60 to 75 with acute or convalescent COVID-19.

With respect to this clone: The same CDR3 arises from other DNA sequences in this sample as well. CDR3 region: CAWSRDRPYGYTF. The CDR3 nucleotides are TGTGCCTGGAGCCGAGACAGACCCTATGGCTACACCTTC. This chain uses TRBV30 with TRBJ1-2; possible D gene TRBD1, 5 bases. This CDR3 has 13 amino acids. V was clipped by 3 bases and J by 4 bases, with 12 bases between them. Germline V CDR1 and CDR2: GTSNPN, SVGIG (reference sequence).

The chain links TRBV19 to TRBJ1-1; 7 bases fit TRBD1. The germline V gene encodes CDR1 LNHDA and CDR2 SQIVND (reference sequence). Trimming at V came to 5 bases and at J to 0 bases, leaving 12 bases not matched to a gene. The CDR3 loop spans 17 amino acids. This CDR3 reads CASSPKPGQRMNTEAFF. In DNA, the CDR3 is TGTGCCAGTAGTCCTAAACCGGGACAGAGGATGAACACTGAAGCTTTCTTT. Together with reference TRBV19 and TRBJ1-1, the CDR3 gives the full variable domain: DGGITQSPKYLFRKEGQNVTLSCEQNLNHDAMYWYRQDPGQGLRLIYYSQIVNDFQKGDIAEGYSVSREKKESFPLTVTSAQKNPTAFYLCASSPKPGQRMNTEAFFGQGTRLTVV.

The chain joins TRBV5-1 to TRBJ2-7, with a weak D call TRBD2 (5 bases). The ends were cut back, 3 bases at V and 2 bases at J, with 12 bases in the middle. CDR3 length: 14 amino acids. In germline, CDR1 is SGHRS, CDR2 YFSETQ. CDR3 residues: CASSWTVGTYEQYF. Here the CDR3 DNA reads TGCGCCAGCAGCTGGACGGTCGGGACCTACGAGCAGTACTTC.

V and J are TRBV7-2 and TRBJ1-5; D is possibly TRBD1 (5 bases). Trimming shortened V by 4 bases and J by 11 bases, and 18 bases separated the two germline ends. CDR1 SGHTA and CDR2 FQGNSA come from the germline V gene. The CDR3 length is 14 residues. The CDR3 here is CASSSTGLREAQHF. CDR3 bases: TGTGCCAGCAGCTCCACGGGACTCCGAGAGGCCCAGCATTTT.

In this sample, this clone turned up a few times. The chain couples TRBV4-2 to TRBJ2-7; TRBD1 is a possible D gene (6 bases). CDR1 LGHNA and CDR2 YNFKEQ come from the germline V gene. The CDR3 is made up of 14 amino acids. Trimming pared 0 bases from V and 4 bases from J, leaving 10 bases between. In DNA, the CDR3 is TGTGCCAGCAGCCAAGAGGACAGATTTTACGAGCAGTACTTC. As protein: CASSQEDRFYEQYF.

This chain uses TRBV29-1 with TRBJ1-2; possible D gene TRBD1, 6 bases. There are 13 residues in the CDR3. Trimming removed 2 bases from V and 3 bases from J, with 10 bases in between. Germline CDR1 is SQVTM and CDR2 is ANQGSEA. The CDR3 reads CSVEPQGDYGYTF. The CDR3 DNA reads as TGCAGCGTTGAACCACAGGGTGACTATGGCTACACCTTC.

This chain joins TRBV12-5 and TRBJ2-2; possible D gene TRBD2, 5 bases. The V end was cut by 0 bases, the J end by 5 bases, with 16 bases between. The CDR3 contains 17 residues. Looked up from germline, CDR1 is LGHNT and CDR2 is FRNRAP. The CDR3 loop is CASGLVLGNFLTGELFF. CDR3 DNA sequence: TGTGCTAGTGGTTTGGTACTAGGTAATTTCCTAACCGGGGAGCTGTTTTTT.

The table lists this clone with a few counts. The chain links TRBV21-1 to TRBJ2-7; TRBD1, the table's D call, lacks a check against the DNA. TRBV21-1 constitutes a pseudogene. This CDR3 is built from 16 residues. The CDR3 spells CASSRSGTGGSYEQYF. The CDR3 DNA sequence: TGTGCCAGCAGCAGATCCGGGACAGGGGGCTCCTACGAGCAGTACTTC.

The rearrangement joins TRBV7-9 to TRBJ2-1; weak D call: TRBD2 (5 bases). Looked up from germline, CDR1 is SEHNR and CDR2 is FQNEAQ (reference sequence). V was trimmed by 6 bases and J by 12 bases, leaving 12 bases between them. The CDR3 runs 11 residues. CDR3: CASSDGVGQFF. The CDR3 DNA reads TGTGCCAGCAGTGACGGGGTGGGGCAGTTCTTC.

This rearrangement joins TRBV7-3 to TRBJ2-5; D gene uncertain. This CDR3 is 16 amino acids long. CDR1 is SGHTA, CDR2 FQGTGA, per germline. V was shortened by 5 bases and J by 1 base, with 17 bases between the two germline ends. CDR3 sequence reads: CASSHPEQRPQETQYF. Written as DNA, the CDR3 is TGTGCCAGCAGCCACCCCGAGCAGCGACCCCAAGAGACCCAGTACTTC.

A word on this clone: Other nucleotide sequences in the sample specify the same CDR3. The J gene is TRBJ1-6, the V gene TRBV10-3; D is unresolved. The CDR3 is 15 amino acids. Trimming left V 4 bases short and J 10 bases short, with 17 bases between. From germline, CDR1 is ENHRY and CDR2 SYGVKD. The CDR3 reads CAISGEAGKGSPLHF. CDR3 sequence (DNA): TGTGCCATCAGTGGGGAAGCGGGGAAAGGATCACCCCTCCACTTT.

The rearrangement joins TRBV3-1 (or the pseudogene TRBV3-2) to TRBJ2-1, with 13 bases lining up with TRBD2. The J segment lost 6 bases and the V segment lost 4 bases, leaving 3 bases of the junction unmatched. The CDR3 extends over 15 amino acids. Germline V lookup: CDR1 LGHDT, CDR2 YNNKEL (reference sequence). Here the CDR3 reads CASSRGTSGVNEQFF. DNA for the CDR3: TGTGCCAGCAGCCGAGGGACTAGCGGGGTCAATGAGCAGTTCTTC.

This clone was detected only once. The CDR3: CASSTQGREQFF. For the CDR3, the DNA is TGTGCCAGCAGCACACAGGGTCGTGAGCAGTTCTTC. The V call is TRBV13, the J call TRBJ2-1; D is perhaps TRBD1 (6 bases). This CDR3 region has 12 residues. The germline V gene has CDR1 PRHDT and CDR2 FYEKMQ (reference sequence). With 5 bases removed from V and 9 bases from J, the gap between germline ends came to 11 bases.

This chain connects TRBV2 to TRBJ1-6; D is ambiguous. V shed 7 bases and J shed 9 bases, with 13 bases lying between them. CDR3 length: 13 amino acids. Germline CDR1 SNHLY, CDR2 FYNNEI. DNA for the CDR3: TGTGCCAGCACCCCTCGGGAGTTTTCACCCCTCCACTTT. Translation gives CASTPREFSPLHF.

The rearrangement joins TRBV6-4 to TRBJ2-7; 9 nucleotides agree with TRBD1. Germline V CDR1 and CDR2: MRHNA, SNTAGT. This CDR3 is built from 15 residues. The junction had 5 bases not matched to a gene; V was cut back by 2 bases and J by 3 bases. In DNA form, the CDR3 reads TGTGCCAGCAGTGACCCCCGGGACAGGGACTACGAGCAGTACTTC. Residues: CASSDPRDRDYEQYF.

This chain joins TRBV10-3 and TRBJ1-5, with D uncertain. The CDR3 length is 14 residues. Germline loops: CDR1 ENHRY, CDR2 SYGVKD. Trimming took 4 bases from V and 0 from J, leaving 7 bases between them. This CDR3 reads CAISGDYSNQPQHF. The CDR3 DNA sequence: TGTGCCATCAGTGGAGATTATAGCAATCAGCCCCAGCATTTT.

This chain joins TRBV10-3 and TRBJ2-5; 8 bases are a match to TRBD2. From germline, CDR1 is ENHRY and CDR2 SYGVKD. The CDR3 is 14 residues long. V lost 3 bases and J lost 5; bases outside the gene matches: 5. This chain's CDR3 is CAISDVSGSETQYF. The CDR3 DNA is TGTGCCATCAGTGACGTAAGCGGGAGTGAGACCCAGTACTTC.